The 12 T cell receptor beta chains reported below all come from one sample, sequenced in a study of cytotoxic CD8 clonotypes in ibrutinib-treated CLL. The table came from immunoSEQ multiplex PCR; TCRdb's copy has only in-frame clones and leaves some out. The profile shows fewer than 400,000 clones, 67% of them singletons. The source material was PBMCs, sampled after 36 months of ibrutinib treatment. The receptors were gathered from a human donor with chronic lymphocytic leukemia.

The chain combines TRBV7-3 with TRBJ2-5, with D perhaps matching TRBD1 (5 bases). The J call may be in error: the DNA end matches TRBJ2-7 better. The CDR3 runs to 15 residues. Germline lookup yields CDR1 SGHTA and CDR2 FQGTGA. For the CDR3, the DNA is TGTGCCAGCAGCCCATACCAGACAGTTTCCTACGAGCAGTACTTC. It yields the protein CASSPYQTVSYEQYF.

This chain joins TRBV5-1 and TRBJ1-2, with 12 bases identical to TRBD1. This CDR3 contains 16 residues. The ends lost 4 bases at V and 8 bases at J; junction bases unmatched: 12. Germline lookup yields CDR1 SGHRS and CDR2 YFSETQ. CDR3 protein: CASSASAGQGAGGYTF. CDR3 DNA sequence: TGCGCCAGCAGCGCTTCGGCGGGACAGGGGGCTGGAGGCTACACCTTC.

The chain has TRBV28 and TRBJ1-1; the D gene is possibly TRBD1 (6 bases). The germline V gene encodes CDR1 MDHEN and CDR2 SYDVKM. Trimming cost V 7 bases and J 5 bases, with 20 bases left between them. The CDR3 spans 15 residues. CDR3 DNA: TGTGCCAGCATTGGGCGGACAGTAAGGAGGACTGAAGCTTTCTTT. It encodes CASIGRTVRRTEAFF.

The chain is built from TRBV2 and TRBJ2-7; possibly TRBD2 for D (5 bases). The germline CDR1 and CDR2 sequences are SNHLY and FYNNEI. This CDR3 is 16 amino acids long. V lost 8 bases and J lost 9, with 29 bases in between. The DNA for the CDR3 is TGTGCCAGCGAATTTAGGTCCGGGTCTTCCCCAAGCGGGCAGTACTTC. This translates into CASEFRSGSSPSGQYF.

The chain links TRBV27 to TRBJ2-3; D unresolved. V was shortened by 7 bases and J by 4 bases, with 15 bases between the two germline ends. Looked up from germline, CDR1 is MNHEY and CDR2 is SMNVEV (reference sequence). The CDR3 is made up of 14 amino acids. The CDR3 DNA sequence: TGTGCCAGCAAATCGCTAGGCGGCCCAGATACGCAGTATTTT. Translating it yields CASKSLGGPDTQYF.

The V and J genes are TRBV4-3 and TRBJ2-3; maybe TRBD1 (6 bases). Trimming took off 0 bases at V and 2 bases at J, with 9 bases between the two ends. Germline-derived CDR1 and CDR2 are LGHNA and YSLEER. The CDR3 loop spans 15 amino acids. DNA for the CDR3: TGCGCCAGCAGCCAAGATAGGACAGCCACAGATACGCAGTATTTT. It translates to CASSQDRTATDTQYF.

The V and J genes are TRBV30 and TRBJ2-7, with TRBD2 as a possible D gene (6 bases). V lost 1 base and J 5 bases, leaving 12 bases between the germline ends. Germline loops: CDR1 GTSNPN, CDR2 SVGIG (reference sequence). This CDR3 comprises 13 residues. This CDR3 reads CAWSGRLGDEQYF. Here the CDR3 DNA reads TGTGCCTGGAGTGGGAGACTAGGTGACGAGCAGTACTTC.

The chain links TRBV6-5 to TRBJ2-7, with D possibly matching TRBD1 (5 bases). The germline V and J ends were trimmed by 6 bases and 4 bases, with 16 bases remaining between them. CDR1 is MNHEY and CDR2 is SVGAGI in the germline V gene. This CDR3 is 14 amino acids long. CDR3 residues: CASRSSNQGYEQYF. CDR3 bases: TGTGCCAGCAGATCCTCAAACCAGGGTTACGAGCAGTACTTC.

The CDR3 here is CASSLRSGAGGYTF. As DNA, the CDR3 is TGTGCCAGCAGCTTGAGGAGCGGGGCCGGTGGCTACACCTTC. This chain uses TRBV11-2 with TRBJ1-2, with D perhaps matching TRBD1 (5 bases). Germline lookup yields CDR1 SGHAT and CDR2 FQNNGV. This CDR3 has 14 residues. Trimming shortened V by 3 bases and J by 7 bases, and 15 bases separated the two germline ends. The variable domain in full, with the rest retrieved from reference TRBV11-2 and TRBJ1-2, is EAGVAQSPRYKIIEKRQSVAFWCNPISGHATLYWYQQILGQGPKLLIQFQNNGVVDDSQLPKDRFSAERLKGVDSTLKIQPAKLEDSAVYLCASSLRSGAGGYTFGSGTRLTVV.

The genes are TRBV10-2 and TRBJ2-7; D gene uncertain. Germline values: CDR1 WSHSY, CDR2 SAAADI. The V gene lost 1 base and the J gene lost 1 base, with 11 bases spanning the gap. The CDR3 length is 15 residues. The CDR3 sequence: CASSEFTTGSYEQYF. As DNA, the CDR3 is TGCGCCAGCAGTGAGTTTACTACCGGATCCTACGAGCAGTACTTC.

The chain links TRBV6-5 to TRBJ2-1; no reliable D call. V was pared by 4 bases and J by 3 bases, with 10 bases between. The CDR3 extends over 14 amino acids. The germline CDR1 and CDR2 sequences are MNHEY and SVGAGI. CDR3 in amino acids: CASSLQFFYNEQFF. The DNA for the CDR3 is TGTGCCAGCAGTTTACAGTTTTTCTACAATGAGCAGTTCTTC.

The V call is TRBV12-2, the J call TRBJ2-7; TRBD2, the D gene given by the table, was not confirmed from the DNA. TRBV12-2 is noted as a pseudogene. The CDR3 totals 14 residues. In DNA, the CDR3 is TGTGCAAGTCGCCCTCCGGGCGGGACCTACGAGCAGTACTTC. Translated: CASRPPGGTYEQYF.